The 23 T cell receptor beta chains below come from one sample, sequenced in a study of T cell responses to AZD1222 COVID-19 vaccine. Measured with immunoSEQ multiplex PCR; TCRdb has only the in-frame clones, and not every one. The sample shows about 120,000 clones, roughly 90% of them seen only once. The sequencing used peripheral blood, collected on day 0 of AZD1222 vaccination. These receptors came from an adult in good health.

By share, this clone counts as medium-sized. The V call is TRBV11-2, the J call TRBJ2-1, with D uncertain. The CDR3 is 11 residues long. From germline, CDR1 is SGHAT and CDR2 FQNNGV. The V and J ends lost 3 bases and 7 bases respectively, with 4 bases between them. The CDR3, as DNA: TGTGCCAGCAGCTTCAGAAATGAGCAGTTCTTC. This encodes CASSFRNEQFF.

This chain connects TRBV4-1 to TRBJ1-2; D possibly corresponds to TRBD1 (5 bases). Trimming removed 1 base at V and 10 bases at J, with 19 bases between. Germline V gene lookup returns CDR1 MGHRA and CDR2 YSYEKL. The CDR3 loop spans 15 amino acids. CDR3 protein: CASSQARGILADYTF. CDR3 sequence (DNA): TGCGCCAGCAGCCAAGCAAGGGGTATACTGGCCGACTACACCTTC.

The gene calls are TRBV4-3 and TRBJ1-1; D unclear. CDR3 length: 13 amino acids. The germline V gene encodes CDR1 LGHNA and CDR2 YSLEER. V lost 0 bases and J 7 bases, leaving 9 bases between the germline ends. The DNA for the CDR3 is TGCGCCAGCAGCCAAGATTACGAAGGTGAAGCTTTCTTT. Its translation: CASSQDYEGEAFF.

In this sample, this clone turned up a few times. This chain links TRBV7-9 with TRBJ1-5; D remains ambiguous. With 5 bases removed from V and 3 bases from J, the gap between germline ends came to 11 bases. The CDR3 has 14 residues. Germline assignment: CDR1 SEHNR and CDR2 FQNEAQ (reference sequence). CDR3 DNA: TGTGCCAGCAGCCCCGACGGATTCAATCAGCCCCAGCATTTT. Translation: CASSPDGFNQPQHF.

The chain combines TRBV7-3 with TRBJ2-1; 11 bases agree with TRBD2. CDR1 is SGHTA and CDR2 is FQGTGA in the germline V gene. CDR3 length: 18 residues. The trim removed 2 bases at V and 3 bases at J, leaving 9 bases unmatched. The CDR3 DNA is TGTGCCAGCAGCTTAGATCCTAGCGGGGGGAAAGACTACAATGAGCAGTTCTTC. Residues: CASSLDPSGGKDYNEQFF.

The rearrangement uses TRBV18 and TRBJ2-6; a weak D match, TRBD1 (5 bases). Deletions cut 3 bases from V and 0 bases from J, with 9 bases between. The CDR3 is 16 amino acids. The germline gives CDR1 KGHSH, CDR2 LQKENI. Here the CDR3 DNA reads TGTGCCAGCTCACCTGTAAGGGGCTCTGGGGCCAACGTCCTGACTTTC. It is translated as CASSPVRGSGANVLTF.

The CDR3 region is CASTPSLGFPYGYTF. CDR3 in DNA: TGTGCCAGCACCCCCTCGCTGGGCTTTCCATATGGCTACACCTTC. This chain connects TRBV7-9 to TRBJ1-2; D gene ambiguous. There are 15 residues in the CDR3. V lost 7 bases to trimming and J lost 5 bases, with 20 bases between them. Germline V gives CDR1 SEHNR, CDR2 FQNEAQ (reference sequence).

The gene calls are TRBV7-3 and TRBJ1-3; maybe TRBD1 (5 bases). CDR1 is SGHTA, CDR2 FQGTGA, per germline. Trimming removed 4 bases at V and 6 bases at J, with 10 bases between. The CDR3 is made up of 13 amino acids. CDR3 DNA: TGTGCCAGCAGCTCCGGGACGGAAAACACCATATATTTT. Residues: CASSSGTENTIYF. Full variable domain (missing parts from reference TRBV7-3 and TRBJ1-3): GAGVSQTPSNKVTEKGKYVELRCDPISGHTALYWYRQSLGQGPEFLIYFQGTGAADDSGLPNDRFFAVRPEGSVSTLKIQRTERGDSAVYLCASSSGTENTIYFGEGSWLTVV.

The chain joins TRBV6-4 to TRBJ2-1; D might be TRBD1 or TRBD2, each matching 5 bases. V lost 3 bases and J 4 bases, leaving 7 bases between the germline ends. The germline gives CDR1 MRHNA, CDR2 SNTAGT. CDR3 length: 13 amino acids. The CDR3 sequence: CASSEGPYNEQFF. The CDR3 bases are TGTGCCAGCAGTGAGGGACCTTACAATGAGCAGTTCTTC.

The chain recombines TRBV19 with TRBJ2-7, with D uncertain. The germline gives CDR1 LNHDA, CDR2 SQIVND (reference sequence). Trimming removed 5 bases from V and 0 bases from J, with 11 bases in between. The CDR3 is 14 amino acids. Here the CDR3 DNA reads TGTGCCAGTAGTCCTCCGATGGGCTCCTACGAGCAGTACTTC. This encodes CASSPPMGSYEQYF.

This chain links TRBV29-1 with TRBJ1-2; 9 bases map to TRBD1. Losses at the gene ends were 7 bases for V and 7 bases for J; bases not matched to a gene: 7. Germline CDR1 reads SQVTM; CDR2 reads ANQGSEA. This CDR3 has 12 amino acids. CDR3 residues: CSGQGEGSGYTF. CDR3 DNA: TGCAGCGGACAGGGGGAGGGTTCTGGCTACACCTTC.

The gene calls are TRBV6-5 and TRBJ1-1; D gene uncertain. V was pared by 2 bases and J by 5 bases, with 9 bases between. Germline CDR1 and CDR2: MNHEY and SVGAGI. This CDR3 region has 13 residues. This chain's CDR3 is CASSYGTWTEAFF. The DNA of the CDR3 is TGTGCCAGCAGTTACGGAACGTGGACTGAAGCTTTCTTT.

The V and J genes are TRBV7-9 and TRBJ2-3, with D unclear. The CDR3 contains 8 residues. The germline V gene has CDR1 SEHNR and CDR2 FQNEAQ (reference sequence). The DNA of the CDR3 is TGTACCGCAGATACGCAGTATTTT. Amino acid sequence: CTADTQYF.

The CDR3 DNA reads as TGTGCCAGCAGCCACATTCTCCCGGGACAGGGGGCCGGAGGGCCCCAGCATTTT. Its translation: CASSHILPGQGAGGPQHF. The chain joins TRBV4-2 to TRBJ1-5; 12 bases fit TRBD1. Unmatched junction bases numbered 15, after V lost 3 bases and J lost 9 bases. The germline gives CDR1 LGHNA, CDR2 YNFKEQ. This CDR3 is built from 18 residues.

The chain is built from TRBV5-4 and TRBJ1-2; 7 bases agree with TRBD1. This CDR3 has 14 residues. After removal of 2 bases from V and 4 bases from J, the junction contained 5 bases not matched to a gene. Germline assignment: CDR1 SGHNT and CDR2 YYREEE (reference sequence). DNA of the CDR3: TGTGCCAGCAGCTTAGTGGGACAGCCCTATGGCTACACCTTC. As protein: CASSLVGQPYGYTF.

The rearrangement joins TRBV15 to TRBJ1-2, with D hard to call. The CDR3 spans 14 residues. Looked up from germline, CDR1 is LNHNV and CDR2 is YYDKDF (reference sequence). V gave up 0 bases and J gave up 3 bases, with 8 bases separating them. CDR3 coding DNA: TGTGCCACCAGCAGAGATCGGGATCACTATGGCTACACCTTC. Protein: CATSRDRDHYGYTF.

The chain links TRBV4-2 to TRBJ2-4; 15 bases agree with TRBD2. With V trimmed by 0 bases and J by 2 bases, 5 bases remained unmatched. Looked up from germline, CDR1 is LGHNA and CDR2 is YNFKEQ. The CDR3 length is 19 residues. The CDR3 reads CASSQEGLAGGLSKNIQYF. CDR3 bases: TGTGCCAGCAGCCAAGAGGGACTAGCGGGGGGACTCTCCAAAAACATTCAGTACTTC.

The rearrangement joins TRBV6-2 or TRBV6-3 to TRBJ2-7; D may be TRBD1 (5 bases). CDR1 and CDR2 from the germline V gene are MNHEY and SVGEGT. The CDR3 sequence is 13 residues long. Trimming removed 2 bases from V and 3 bases from J, with 8 bases in between. CDR3 nucleotides: TGTGCCAGCAGTTACAGACAGAACTACGAGCAGTACTTC. Translated, it gives CASSYRQNYEQYF.

This clone was seen only a few times. The chain combines TRBV5-1 with TRBJ2-1; 8 positions agree with TRBD2. Germline assignment: CDR1 SGHRS and CDR2 YFSETQ. The CDR3 loop spans 14 amino acids. The J segment lost 10 bases and the V segment lost 4 bases, leaving 10 bases of the junction unmatched. The CDR3 sequence is CASSPGLGIREQFF. The CDR3 DNA is TGCGCCAGCAGCCCGGGACTAGGAATTCGAGAGCAGTTCTTC.

The CDR3 reads CASSIARGQAETQYF. CDR3 DNA sequence: TGTGCCAGTAGTATAGCCAGGGGGCAGGCGGAGACCCAGTACTTC. The rearrangement joins TRBV19 to TRBJ2-5, with TRBD1 matching 8 bases. Germline loops: CDR1 LNHDA, CDR2 SQIVND (reference sequence). V lost 1 base, J lost 5 bases, and 6 bases stayed unmatched. The CDR3 runs to 15 residues.

The gene calls are TRBV6-1 and TRBJ2-7; D tentatively reads TRBD1 or TRBD2 (6 bases each). CDR1 and CDR2 (germline): MNHNS, SASEGT. Trimming left V 2 bases short and J 0 bases short, with 14 bases between. There are 16 residues in the CDR3. DNA for the CDR3: TGTGCCAGCAGTGAACAAATAGGGGGGCCCTCCTACGAGCAGTACTTC. This translates into CASSEQIGGPSYEQYF.

This chain connects TRBV21-1 to TRBJ2-3; the D call in the table, TRBD2, was not verified against the DNA. TRBV21-1 is described as a pseudogene. The CDR3 runs to 15 residues. The CDR3 loop is CASSGEGGTTITQYF. The CDR3 DNA follows: TGTGCCAGCAGCGGGGAGGGGGGGACCACAATTACGCAGTATTTT.

The chain couples TRBV5-4 to TRBJ2-5; the D is unclear. CDR3 length equals 14 residues. The germline V gene encodes CDR1 SGHNT and CDR2 YYREEE (reference sequence). V was pared by 0 bases and J by 4 bases, with 10 bases between. Here the CDR3 reads CASSLDIGIETQYF. In DNA, the CDR3 is TGTGCCAGCAGCTTGGATATAGGGATAGAGACCCAGTACTTC.